Sequencing of this TCR beta chain was carried out in a study of blood T cell repertoires in COVID-19. Study details: Acute-phase and convalescent COVID-19 samples originated in the United States, Italy and Spain. Sample material is recorded as cDNA or gDNA derived from T cells, B-cell-depleted T cells, or PBMCs.

The authors' processing: Estimation of nucleated cell counts relied on the amplification of reference gene primers. Sequencing used immunoSEQ multiplex PCR; TCRdb keeps in-frame clones, though not all of them. For V, J and clone size, that table is used; D and trimming come from the DNA. The sample records 140,000 or so clones, approximately 85% being singletons. Sequenced input: peripheral blood. This receptor was obtained from a man aged 45-65 years with acute or convalescent COVID-19.

The DNA of the CDR3 is TGCGCCAGCAGCTTGCCAGGGGGTGAGTCCTATGGCTACACCTTC. It translates to CASSLPGGESYGYTF. J is TRBJ1-2 and V is TRBV5-1, with 7 bases identical to TRBD1. Germline lookup yields CDR1 SGHRS and CDR2 YFSETQ. This CDR3 has 15 amino acids. Trimming cost V 1 base and J 4 bases; bases outside gene matches: 7.